The TCR beta chain under discussion was sequenced for a study of blood T cells in healthy people across ages. General observations from the study: Strongly correlated with naive T cell percentage was TCR beta diversity. CMV status of donors was unknown, possibly confounding expanded clonotype changes.

Germline V gives CDR1 MNHEY, CDR2 SMNVEV (reference sequence). This CDR3 has 15 residues. With a J-beta primer mix and a sample-barcoded 5' primer, a second PCR ran about 7 to 12 cycles. Each CDR3 protein is one row after TCRdb ran MiXCR on the 5' RACE reads. Here the sample spans some 700,000 distinct CDR3 sequences, 22% being singletons. As to this clonotype: The antigen is undetermined. The junction departs from germline at one end; a sequencing error may be responsible.

Sequencing was carried out using blood. The source is a man between 65 and 79 years old in good health. This chain uses TRBV27 with TRBJ1-2, with D possibly TRBD1 on 5 matching bases. This CDR3 reads CASSSRPGPYYGYSF. CDR3 DNA: TGTGCCAGCAGTTCACGGCCGGGACCGTACTATGGCTACTCCTTC.